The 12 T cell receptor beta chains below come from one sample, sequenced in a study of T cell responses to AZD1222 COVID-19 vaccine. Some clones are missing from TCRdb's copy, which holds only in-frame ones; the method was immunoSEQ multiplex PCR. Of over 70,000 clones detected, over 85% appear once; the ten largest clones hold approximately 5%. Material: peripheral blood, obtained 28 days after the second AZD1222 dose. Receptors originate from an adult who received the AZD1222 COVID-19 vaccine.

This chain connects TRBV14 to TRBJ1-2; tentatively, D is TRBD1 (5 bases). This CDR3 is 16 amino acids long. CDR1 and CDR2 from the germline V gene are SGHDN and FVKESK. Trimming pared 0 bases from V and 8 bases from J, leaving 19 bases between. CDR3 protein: CASSQDRDSLMGGYTF. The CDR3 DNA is TGTGCCAGCAGCCAAGACCGTGACAGCCTTATGGGGGGCTACACCTTC.

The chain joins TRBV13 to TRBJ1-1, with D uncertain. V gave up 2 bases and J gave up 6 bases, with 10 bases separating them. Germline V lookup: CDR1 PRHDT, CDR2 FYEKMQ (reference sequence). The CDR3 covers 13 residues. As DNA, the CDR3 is TGTGCCAGCAGCTTACAGGTCGGTGCTGAAGCTTTCTTT. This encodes CASSLQVGAEAFF.

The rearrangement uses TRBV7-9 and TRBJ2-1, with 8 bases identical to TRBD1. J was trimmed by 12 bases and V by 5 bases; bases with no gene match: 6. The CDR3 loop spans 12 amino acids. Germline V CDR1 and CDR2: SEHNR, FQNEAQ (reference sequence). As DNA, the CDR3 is TGTGCCAGCAGCCCCATAGGGACAGGGCAGTTCTTC. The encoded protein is CASSPIGTGQFF.

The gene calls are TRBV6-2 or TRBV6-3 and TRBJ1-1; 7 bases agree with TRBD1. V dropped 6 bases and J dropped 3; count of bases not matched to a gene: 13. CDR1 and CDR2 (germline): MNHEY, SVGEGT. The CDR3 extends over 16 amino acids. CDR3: CASSPYRQGRHTEAFF. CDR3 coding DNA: TGTGCCAGCAGCCCTTATCGACAGGGTCGGCACACTGAAGCTTTCTTT.

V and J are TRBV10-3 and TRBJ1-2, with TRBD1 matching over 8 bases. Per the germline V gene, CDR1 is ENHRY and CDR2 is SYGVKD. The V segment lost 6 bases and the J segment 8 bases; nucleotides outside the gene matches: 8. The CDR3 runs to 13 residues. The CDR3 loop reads CAIRVDRDEGYTF. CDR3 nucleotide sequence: TGTGCCATCAGGGTGGACAGGGATGAAGGCTACACCTTC.

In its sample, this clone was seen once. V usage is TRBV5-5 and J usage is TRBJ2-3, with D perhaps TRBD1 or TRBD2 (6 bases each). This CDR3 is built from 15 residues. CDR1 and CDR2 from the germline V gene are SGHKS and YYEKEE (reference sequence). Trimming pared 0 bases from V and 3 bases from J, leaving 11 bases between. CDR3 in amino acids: CASSLVGGSTDTQYF. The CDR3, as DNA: TGTGCCAGCAGCTTGGTCGGGGGCTCAACAGATACGCAGTATTTT.

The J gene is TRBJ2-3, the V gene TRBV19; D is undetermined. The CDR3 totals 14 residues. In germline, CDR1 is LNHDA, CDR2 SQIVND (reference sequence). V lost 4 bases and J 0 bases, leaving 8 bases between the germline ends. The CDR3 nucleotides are TGTGCCAGTAGTACCCACGGTAGCACAGATACGCAGTATTTT. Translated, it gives CASSTHGSTDTQYF.

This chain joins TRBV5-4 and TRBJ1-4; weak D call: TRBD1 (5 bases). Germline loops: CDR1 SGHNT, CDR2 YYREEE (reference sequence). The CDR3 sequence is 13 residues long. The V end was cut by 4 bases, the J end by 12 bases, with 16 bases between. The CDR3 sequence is CASSPSVGQELFF. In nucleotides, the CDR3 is TGTGCCAGCAGCCCCTCCGTGGGGCAGGAACTGTTTTTT.

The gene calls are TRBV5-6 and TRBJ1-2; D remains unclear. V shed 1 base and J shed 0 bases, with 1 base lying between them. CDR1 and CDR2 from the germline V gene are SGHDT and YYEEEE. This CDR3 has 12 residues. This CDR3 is CASSLTNYGYTF. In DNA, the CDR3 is TGTGCCAGCAGCTTGACTAACTATGGCTACACCTTC.

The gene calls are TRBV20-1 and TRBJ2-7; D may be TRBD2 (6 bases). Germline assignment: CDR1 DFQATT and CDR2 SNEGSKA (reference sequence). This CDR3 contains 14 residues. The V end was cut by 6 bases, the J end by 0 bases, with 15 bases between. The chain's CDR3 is CSASTSTSSYEQYV. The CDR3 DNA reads TGCAGTGCAAGTACTAGCACGAGCTCCTACGAGCAGTACGTC.

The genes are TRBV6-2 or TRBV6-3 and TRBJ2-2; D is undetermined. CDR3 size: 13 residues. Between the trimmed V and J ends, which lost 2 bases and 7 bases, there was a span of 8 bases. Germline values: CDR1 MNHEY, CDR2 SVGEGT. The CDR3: CASSYQIGGELFF. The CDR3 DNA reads TGTGCCAGCAGTTACCAGATAGGCGGGGAGCTGTTTTTT.

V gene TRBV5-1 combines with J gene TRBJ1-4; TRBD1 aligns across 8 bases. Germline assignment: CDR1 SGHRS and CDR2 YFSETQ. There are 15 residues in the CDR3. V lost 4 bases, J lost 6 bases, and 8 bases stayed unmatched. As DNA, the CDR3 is TGCGCCAGCAGCCAAGGACAGGGCAGTTATGAAAAACTGTTTTTT. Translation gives CASSQGQGSYEKLFF.